This is a list of T cell receptor beta chains from one sample in a study of T cell changes during pregnancy in multiple sclerosis. Clones were sequenced by immunoSEQ multiplex PCR, and TCRdb holds only the in-frame ones, with some missing. The top ten clones hold roughly 1.1% of a sample with about 83,000 clones, nearly 95% of them seen once. The specimen was peripheral blood, collected in the second trimester of pregnancy. These receptor sequences come from a female donor with multiple sclerosis, enrolled in a pregnancy study. The CDR3 runs from the conserved cysteine through the conserved F or W. The D gene is left open where the match is weak.

CDR3 protein: CASSDWGQGTYEQYF
CDR3 DNA: TGTGCCAGCAGTGATTGGGGACAGGGAACCTACGAGCAGTACTTC
D gene: TRBD1
J gene: TRBJ2-7
V gene: TRBV6-1

CDR3 protein: CASSQEALPNQPQHF
CDR3 DNA: TGCGCCAGCAGCCAAGAGGCCCTCCCGAATCAGCCCCAGCATTTT
D gene: -
J gene: TRBJ1-5
V gene: TRBV4-1

CDR3 protein: CASSLPGDREQPQHF
CDR3 DNA: TGTGCCAGCAGCTTGCCGGGGGACAGAGAGCAGCCCCAGCATTTT
D gene: TRBD1
J gene: TRBJ1-5
V gene: TRBV5-4

CDR3 protein: CASSRGGGRNQPQHF
CDR3 DNA: TGCGCCAGCAGTAGAGGGGGCGGACGGAATCAGCCCCAGCATTTT
D gene: TRBD1
J gene: TRBJ1-5
V gene: TRBV10-1

CDR3 protein: CASSQNTQNYGYTF
CDR3 DNA: TGTGCCAGCAGCCAAAACACGCAAAACTATGGCTACACCTTC
D gene: -
J gene: TRBJ1-2
V gene: TRBV6-1

CDR3 protein: CASSPTGTLWYGYTF
CDR3 DNA: TGCGCCAGCAGCCCAACAGGGACCCTTTGGTATGGCTACACCTTC
D gene: -
J gene: TRBJ1-2
V gene: TRBV4-1

CDR3 protein: CASSLGTEPNTEAFF
CDR3 DNA: TGTGCCAGCAGCTTAGGGACAGAGCCGAACACTGAAGCTTTCTTT
D gene: -
J gene: TRBJ1-1
V gene: TRBV7-9

CDR3 protein: CASSEAGEVYEQYF
CDR3 DNA: TGTGCCAGCAGTGAAGCGGGAGAGGTCTACGAGCAGTACTTC
D gene: TRBD2
J gene: TRBJ2-7
V gene: TRBV25-1

CDR3 protein: CASRPGTGDYEQYF
CDR3 DNA: TGTGCCAGCAGACCCGGGACAGGGGACTACGAGCAGTACTTC
D gene: TRBD1
J gene: TRBJ2-7
V gene: TRBV27

CDR3 protein: CASSVSQGGETQYF
CDR3 DNA: TGTGCCAGCAGCGTTTCTCAGGGTGGAGAGACCCAGTACTTC
D gene: -
J gene: TRBJ2-5
V gene: TRBV9

CDR3 protein: CASSNRQGSGELFF
CDR3 DNA: TGTGCCAGCAGCAACCGACAGGGATCCGGGGAGCTGTTTTTT
D gene: TRBD1
J gene: TRBJ2-2
V gene: TRBV5-4